The T cell receptor beta chain described here comes from a study of PD-1 blockade in classical Hodgkin lymphoma. Findings and caveats of the study: Before treatment, TCR diversity in newly diagnosed patients was reportedly lower than in healthy donors. With CD4+ cells, TCR diversity rose significantly by C4D1, but not with CD8+ cells. Nivolumab initiation under 1 year post-ASCT meant exclusion. Complete responders showed a baseline diversity that resembled the diversity of newly diagnosed patients.

The V gene's germline CDR1 is SGHRS and CDR2 YFSETQ. The length of the CDR3 is 13 residues. The J segment lost 7 bases and the V segment lost 3 bases, leaving 3 bases of the junction unmatched. Generated by immunoSEQ multiplex PCR, the TCRdb table keeps only in-frame clones and is missing some. The repertoire consists of 25,000 to 35,000 clones, with 70% to 85% occurring once and the leading ten covering 0.55% to 0.7%. Time point of the sample: cycle 4 day 1 (C4D1), after more than 5 weeks of nivolumab. Each patient relapsed following autologous stem cell transplantation, and prior brentuximab vedotin exposure differed. Purification of CD4+ T cells from thawed PBMCs was performed via magnetic negative selection. As for this clone: What it binds is not known.

The receptor was isolated from a human donor with classical Hodgkin lymphoma. The chain employs TRBV5-1 and TRBJ2-1; 8 nucleotides line up with TRBD1. Material: CD4+ T cells from blood, obtained before the fourth cycle of nivolumab. Written as DNA, the CDR3 is TGCGCCAGCAGCTACCGGACAGGGAATGAGCAGTTCTTC. It specifies CASSYRTGNEQFF.